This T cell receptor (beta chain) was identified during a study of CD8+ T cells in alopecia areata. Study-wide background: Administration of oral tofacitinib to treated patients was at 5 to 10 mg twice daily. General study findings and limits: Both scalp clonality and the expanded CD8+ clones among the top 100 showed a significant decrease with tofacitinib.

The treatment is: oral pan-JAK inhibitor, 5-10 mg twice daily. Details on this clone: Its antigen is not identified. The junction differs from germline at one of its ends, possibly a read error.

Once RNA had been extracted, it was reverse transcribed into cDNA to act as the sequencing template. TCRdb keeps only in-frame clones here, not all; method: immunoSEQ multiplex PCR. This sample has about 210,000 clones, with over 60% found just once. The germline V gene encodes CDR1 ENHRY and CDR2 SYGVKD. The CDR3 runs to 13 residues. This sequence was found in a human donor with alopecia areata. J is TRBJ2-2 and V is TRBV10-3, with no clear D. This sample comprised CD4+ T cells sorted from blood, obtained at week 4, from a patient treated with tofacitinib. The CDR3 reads CAISEQNSGELFF. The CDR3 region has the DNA TGTGCCATCAGCGAACAGAACTCCGGGGAGCTGTTTTTT.